The text below deals with one T cell receptor (beta chain). Stated time point: newly diagnosed GD, antithyroid drugs for less than 3 months. Scientists built the TCR library using RNA that was extracted from PBMCs. This entry belongs to a study of regulatory T cells in long-lasting Graves disease. The CDR3 runs 14 residues. Trimming pared 3 bases from V and 1 base from J, leaving 10 bases between. Germline lookup yields CDR1 LGHNT and CDR2 FRNRAP. Libraries of TCR beta came from iRepertoire HTBI primers plus Arm-PCR of CDR3 regions. One entry per CDR3 protein results from TCRdb running MiXCR on the multiplex PCR reads. The table records approximately 470,000 distinct CDR3 sequences, around 15% of them present only once. This sample was shared with a second study, whose subject was T cells in Graves' hyperthyroidism and ophthalmopathy.

The TCR originated in a man between 40 and 49 years old with Graves disease. Sequenced material: peripheral blood mononuclear cells (PBMCs), taken at new diagnosis, from a patient treated with antithyroid drugs. V and J are TRBV12-5 and TRBJ2-7, with D possibly being TRBD2 (5 bases). Here the CDR3 reads CASGFWTGSYEQYF. DNA of the CDR3: TGTGCTAGTGGTTTTTGGACGGGGTCCTACGAGCAGTACTTC.